This T cell receptor beta chain was recovered during a study of T-cell reconstitution after alpha-beta-depleted transplantation in children. The CDR3 totals 14 residues. Trimming removed 3 bases from V and 3 bases from J, with 10 bases in between. Library preparation (for TCRbeta) was performed with unique molecular identifiers. MiXCR was run by TCRdb on the PCR reads, yielding one entry per CDR3 protein. The data hold roughly 490,000 distinct CDR3 sequences, with about 10% observed a single time. This clonotype was counted ten times or more. This TCR was recovered from a female patient between 2 and 15 years old who had a stem cell transplant for aplastic anemia, so the T cells may come from the graft donor. The source was PBMCs, mostly from graft donor cells, collected 180 days after TCRalphabeta/CD19-depleted stem cell transplant. The chain joins TRBV12-3 or TRBV12-4 to TRBJ2-3, with a weak D call TRBD1 (5 bases). The CDR3 nucleotides are TGTGCCAGCAGTTTCAGGGTGAATACAGATACGCAGTATTTT. Translation gives CASSFRVNTDTQYF.